This TCR beta chain appears in the sequencing data of a study of Ad26.COV2.S vaccination and SARS-CoV-2 variants. Using immunoSEQ multiplex PCR, the repertoire was profiled, and TCRdb retains in-frame clones only, with some absent. Of about 350,000 clones in the sample, approximately 86% were seen once. Treatment defined: around 19 received Ad26.COV2.S at low or high dose, single or two shots; roughly five received placebo; per-sample allocation not given. Specimen acquisition occurred on day 63 following the initial vaccine or placebo injection. The study used a vaccine consisting of an Ad26 vector that expressed Wuhan-strain SARS-CoV-2 spike. This clone was counted between two and nine times. The target antigen is unknown. Trimming removed 0 bases at V and 7 bases at J, with 9 bases between. This CDR3 contains 14 residues. The germline gives CDR1 LGHNA, CDR2 YNFKEQ. Study-level points and caveats: While placebo recipients had lower spike-specific TCR breadth, vaccine recipients had more. Assessments of TCR breadth and depth may have underestimated the total T cell responses. Comparability of non-spike TCR breadth was observed across vaccine and placebo recipients.

Sequencing used peripheral blood, obtained in a trial of Ad26.COV2.S vaccine versus placebo. This chain links TRBV4-2 with TRBJ2-2; D gene unclear. The receptor was derived from a person between 18 and 59 years old who received the Ad26.COV2.S COVID-19 vaccine or a placebo. This chain's CDR3 is CASSQDLQGGELFF. The CDR3 DNA reads TGTGCCAGCAGCCAAGATCTCCAAGGCGGGGAGCTGTTTTTT.